The 3 T cell receptor beta chains given below trace back to one sample, sequenced in a study of shared clonotypes between healthy human individuals. Only CD45RO-negative cells positively selected for CCR7 counted as naive CD8 cells, so terminally differentiated effector memory CD45RA+ cells were excluded. TCRdb's table, derived via immunoSEQ multiplex PCR, lists solely in-frame clones and lacks some. The table lists 800,000 to 950,000 clones, about 97% of them singletons. The specimen was naive CD8+ T cells sorted from blood. The origin of the receptors is a young man in good health.

This chain joins TRBV9 and TRBJ1-1; D not resolved. V was clipped by 4 bases and J by 1 base, with 20 bases between them. The germline V gene encodes CDR1 SGDLS and CDR2 YYNGEE. This CDR3 region has 17 residues. The CDR3 DNA follows: TGTGCCAGCAGCACTCGCCCCAGAGAGAACCAGAACACTGAAGCTTTCTTT. Its protein is CASSTRPRENQNTEAFF. The full variable domain, with the rest looked up from reference TRBV9 and TRBJ1-1, is DSGVTQTPKHLITATGQRVTLRCSPRSGDLSVYWYQQSLDQGLQFLIQYYNGEERAKGNILERFSAQQFPDLHSELNLSSLELGDSALYFCASSTRPRENQNTEAFFGQGTRLTVV.

The chain couples TRBV27 to TRBJ2-7; 8 positions match TRBD1. The trim removed 5 bases at V and 5 bases at J, leaving 11 bases unmatched. This CDR3 has 15 amino acids. Germline values: CDR1 MNHEY, CDR2 SMNVEV (reference sequence). The CDR3 loop is CASSPRQGRLDEQYF. The CDR3, as DNA: TGTGCCAGCAGTCCGAGACAGGGGAGGCTCGACGAGCAGTACTTC.

CDR3 region: CASSLGVGSAPYNEQFF. DNA of the CDR3: TGTGCCAGCAGCTTAGGTGTCGGGAGTGCCCCCTACAATGAGCAGTTCTTC. The chain joins TRBV7-3 to TRBJ2-1; perhaps TRBD2 as D (6 bases). In germline, CDR1 is SGHTA, CDR2 FQGTGA. Trimming cost V 2 bases and J 2 bases, with 16 bases left between them. The CDR3 is 17 residues long.